Below, 27 T cell receptor beta chains from the same sample are listed, as sequenced in a study of cytomegalovirus exposure and HLA in healthy donors. With 60 Vbeta and 13 Jbeta primers, the PCR was carried out. The table came from immunoSEQ multiplex PCR; TCRdb's copy has only in-frame clones and leaves some out. Here the sample spans about 180,000 clones, around 80% being singletons. Sequencing was done on a sample of PBMCs. The origin of the receptors is a woman in her forties in good health and CMV-seronegative.

This chain connects TRBV19 to TRBJ1-5; D gene uncertain. Looked up from germline, CDR1 is LNHDA and CDR2 is SQIVND (reference sequence). Deletions cut 6 bases from V and 0 bases from J, with 12 bases between. This CDR3 has 15 residues. CDR3 sequence reads: CASSPSTLSNQPQHF. The DNA for the CDR3 is TGTGCCAGTAGCCCTTCGACACTTAGCAATCAGCCCCAGCATTTT.

The chain carries TRBV5-1 and TRBJ2-7; the D is unclear. Germline CDR1 reads SGHRS; CDR2 reads YFSETQ. The ends were cut back, 1 base at V and 7 bases at J, with 9 bases in the middle. The CDR3 is 12 residues long. CDR3 loop: CASSLSAEEQYF. CDR3 DNA sequence: TGCGCCAGCAGCTTGTCCGCGGAAGAGCAGTACTTC.

This sequence joins TRBV6-5 and TRBJ2-7, with 10 bases aligning to TRBD1. CDR1 is MNHEY and CDR2 is SVGAGI in the germline V gene. The CDR3 is 14 residues long. Unmatched junction bases numbered 2, after V lost 5 bases and J lost 1 base. Here the CDR3 reads CASSRTGGSYEQYF. The CDR3 DNA follows: TGTGCCAGCAGTCGGACAGGGGGTTCCTACGAGCAGTACTTC.

The rearrangement uses TRBV18 and TRBJ1-1; D is possibly TRBD1 (6 bases). Germline V CDR1 and CDR2: KGHSH, LQKENI. The CDR3 runs 14 residues. The ends were cut back, 6 bases at V and 2 bases at J, with 13 bases in the middle. Here the CDR3 reads CASSPTGINTEAFF. CDR3 DNA sequence: TGTGCCAGCTCCCCTACAGGGATTAACACTGAAGCTTTCTTT.

To note about this clone: One junction end disagrees with the germline gene, perhaps due to a read error. The V call is TRBV7-7, the J call TRBJ2-7; 10 bases fit TRBD1. CDR1 SSHAT and CDR2 FNYEAQ come from the germline V gene (reference sequence). The CDR3 is 14 amino acids. The DNA for the CDR3 is TGTGCTAGCAGCCCACGACAGGGGGCAGACGAGCAGTACTTC. As protein: CASSPRQGADEQYF.

The V gene is TRBV4-3, the J gene TRBJ2-3; TRBD2 aligns across 12 bases. This CDR3 contains 16 residues. The V gene end was trimmed by 0 bases and the J gene end by 3 bases; junction bases not matched to a gene: 1. Germline values: CDR1 LGHNA, CDR2 YSLEER. The CDR3 DNA reads TGCGCCAGCAGCCAAGAAACTAGCGGGGGGACAGATACGCAGTATTTT. This gives the protein CASSQETSGGTDTQYF.

A note on this clone: Compared with germline, one end of the junction differs, possibly owing to a read error. The rearrangement joins TRBV7-7 to TRBJ2-2; TRBD2 is a possible D gene (5 bases). From germline, CDR1 is SSHAT and CDR2 FNYEAQ (reference sequence). The CDR3 is 14 residues long. The CDR3 loop reads CASSLKTGTGELFF. The CDR3 DNA is TGTGCTAGCAGCCTTAAGACGGGAACCGGGGAGCTGTTTTTT.

The genes are TRBV6-1 and TRBJ1-2; 8 nucleotides line up with TRBD1. The J segment lost 6 bases and the V segment lost 8 bases, leaving 2 bases of the junction unmatched. The germline V gene encodes CDR1 MNHNS and CDR2 SASEGT. The CDR3 has 11 residues. The CDR3 nucleotides read TGTGCCAGCCCAGGGGGCCATGGCTACACCTTC. It is translated as CASPGGHGYTF.

CDR3 protein: CASRAVGGLSTDTQYF. In DNA form, the CDR3 reads TGTGCCAGCAGGGCGGTGGGCGGGTTGAGCACAGATACGCAGTATTTT. The genes are TRBV27 and TRBJ2-3; tentative D call: TRBD2 (5 bases). This CDR3 spans 16 amino acids. Deletions cut 6 bases from V and 0 bases from J, with 16 bases between. The germline CDR1 and CDR2 sequences are MNHEY and SMNVEV (reference sequence).

The chain recombines TRBV6-5 with TRBJ2-3; 7 positions match TRBD2. The CDR3 consists of 15 residues. V lost 11 bases, J lost 3 bases, and 14 bases stayed unmatched. Germline CDR1 reads MNHEY; CDR2 reads SVGAGI. CDR3 DNA sequence: TGTGCCGCGAGGGAGGGAGGCCAAAAAACAGATACGCAGTATTTT. As protein: CAAREGGQKTDTQYF.

This chain links TRBV6-5 with TRBJ2-7, with D tentatively TRBD1 (7 bases). Germline lookup yields CDR1 MNHEY and CDR2 SVGAGI. The length of the CDR3 is 13 residues. Trimming took 6 bases from V and 7 from J, leaving 16 bases between them. CDR3 DNA: TGTGCCAGCAGCCAGGGGGGCAGGGGGGAGCAGTACTTC. This sequence encodes CASSQGGRGEQYF.

The rearrangement uses TRBV28 and TRBJ1-4; TRBD1 is a possible D gene (6 bases). Germline V gene lookup returns CDR1 MDHEN and CDR2 SYDVKM. The CDR3 spans 15 residues. The V gene lost 5 bases and the J gene lost 2 bases, with 12 bases spanning the gap. CDR3 in DNA: TGTGCCAGCAGTCCAGGACAGTCGACTAATGAAAAACTGTTTTTT. It is translated as CASSPGQSTNEKLFF. The full variable domain, rest sourced from reference TRBV28 and TRBJ1-4, is DVKVTQSSRYLVKRTGEKVFLECVQDMDHENMFWYRQDPGLGLRLIYFSYDVKMKEKGDIPEGYSVSREKKERFSLILESASTNQTSMYLCASSPGQSTNEKLFFGSGTQLSVL.

This clone was observed a few times. The rearrangement uses TRBV6-1 and TRBJ1-4; maybe TRBD1 (5 bases). The CDR3 contains 14 residues. The V and J ends lost 8 bases and 8 bases respectively, with 18 bases between them. Germline loops: CDR1 MNHNS, CDR2 SASEGT. The CDR3 region is CASERGTGGEKLFF. In DNA, the CDR3 is TGTGCCAGCGAAAGAGGGACGGGAGGGGAAAAACTGTTTTTT.

This CDR3 is CASSRALGVYEQYF. The CDR3 DNA follows: TGTGCCAGTAGTCGGGCCCTCGGGGTCTACGAGCAGTACTTC. The V gene is TRBV19, the J gene TRBJ2-7; D perhaps matches TRBD2 (5 bases). CDR3 length: 14 amino acids. Germline V lookup: CDR1 LNHDA, CDR2 SQIVND (reference sequence). V lost 5 bases and J 3 bases, leaving 14 bases between the germline ends.

The chain employs TRBV2 and TRBJ1-2; D possibly corresponds to TRBD1 (5 bases). V was cut by 7 bases and J by 7 bases, with 16 bases left in between. The CDR3 is 13 residues long. Looked up from germline, CDR1 is SNHLY and CDR2 is FYNNEI. The CDR3 is CASKLAGHGGYTF. The CDR3, as DNA: TGTGCCAGCAAACTTGCAGGGCATGGTGGCTACACCTTC.

J is TRBJ2-1 and V is TRBV7-9, with 8 positions matching TRBD1. The CDR3 sequence is 15 residues long. V shed 7 bases and J 5 bases; nucleotides not matched to a gene: 10. Germline V gene lookup returns CDR1 SEHNR and CDR2 FQNEAQ (reference sequence). The CDR3 region is CASNLDRGPDNEQFF. The CDR3 DNA reads TGTGCCAGCAACCTAGACAGGGGCCCTGACAATGAGCAGTTCTTC.

The genes are TRBV5-1 and TRBJ2-3; D remains ambiguous. Trimming left V 0 bases short and J 14 bases short, with 16 bases between. This CDR3 spans 13 amino acids. Germline V lookup: CDR1 SGHRS, CDR2 YFSETQ. CDR3 protein: CASSLGVGEHRYF. The CDR3 coding sequence is TGCGCCAGCAGCTTGGGGGTTGGAGAGCATCGGTATTTT. The full variable domain, with the rest looked up from reference TRBV5-1 and TRBJ2-3, is KAGVTQTPRYLIKTRGQQVTLSCSPISGHRSVSWYQQTPGQGLQFLFEYFSETQRNKGNFPGRFSGRQFSNSRSEMNVSTLELGDSALYLCASSLGVGEHRYFGPGTRLTVL.

The CDR3 nucleotides are TGTGCCAGCAGTCCCGGACTAGGGAGGTACAATGAGCAGTTCTTC. It encodes CASSPGLGRYNEQFF. The chain recombines TRBV27 with TRBJ2-1; 7 positions agree with TRBD2. The ends lost 5 bases at V and 4 bases at J; junction bases unmatched: 8. This CDR3 has 15 amino acids. Germline V gene sequence: CDR1 MNHEY, CDR2 SMNVEV (reference sequence).

The chain carries TRBV6-5 and TRBJ1-1; no firm D call. CDR3 size: 12 residues. V was clipped by 10 bases and J by 0 bases, with 9 bases between them. Germline loops: CDR1 MNHEY, CDR2 SVGAGI. The CDR3 DNA is TGTGCCACCCGTCTTGTGAACACTGAAGCTTTCTTT. This gives the protein CATRLVNTEAFF.

The chain combines TRBV2 with TRBJ1-2, with D possibly matching TRBD1 (6 bases). CDR3 length equals 14 residues. Between the trimmed V and J ends, which lost 7 bases and 7 bases, there was a span of 19 bases. Germline V gene sequence: CDR1 SNHLY, CDR2 FYNNEI. The CDR3, as DNA: TGTGCCAGCAAGGTGGGCTCAGGGGCAAGTGGCTACACCTTC. Residues: CASKVGSGASGYTF.

The genes are TRBV27 and TRBJ1-2, with TRBD1 matching over 9 bases. V shed 6 bases, J shed 7 bases, and the junction held 6 bases outside the gene matches. Germline values: CDR1 MNHEY, CDR2 SMNVEV (reference sequence). This CDR3 has 13 amino acids. The CDR3 bases are TGTGCCAGCAGACAGGGGGCAGTGGGTGGCTACACCTTC. Amino acid sequence: CASRQGAVGGYTF.

The chain joins TRBV27 to TRBJ1-1; D unclear. The V and J ends lost 5 bases and 9 bases respectively, with 16 bases between them. This CDR3 has 13 amino acids. CDR1 is MNHEY, CDR2 SMNVEV, per germline (reference sequence). CDR3 sequence: CASSPNSGRQAFF. The CDR3 DNA is TGTGCCAGCAGTCCCAACTCCGGGAGACAAGCTTTCTTT.

V gene TRBV4-1 combines with J gene TRBJ1-2, with 7 bases identical to TRBD1. Germline CDR1 and CDR2: MGHRA and YSYEKL. J gave up 1 base and V 3 bases, and 8 bases lay outside the gene matches. The CDR3 runs 16 residues. The CDR3 sequence is CASSHAGQGVNYGYTF. For the CDR3, the DNA is TGCGCCAGCAGCCACGCAGGCCAGGGGGTTAACTATGGCTACACCTTC.

This clone came up a few times. At one of its ends the junction is not consistent with the germline gene, which may arise from a read error. The J gene is TRBJ1-1, the V gene TRBV7-9; D unclear. The CDR3 loop spans 13 amino acids. Germline loops: CDR1 SEHNR, CDR2 FQNEAQ (reference sequence). The CDR3 DNA reads TGTTCCAGCAGCAAACTCGGGAACACTGAAGCTTTCTTT. Translation gives CSSSKLGNTEAFF.

This sequence joins TRBV6-5 and TRBJ1-6; D may be TRBD1 (5 bases). This CDR3 has 13 residues. The germline V gene has CDR1 MNHEY and CDR2 SVGAGI. Between the trimmed V and J ends, which lost 8 bases and 4 bases, there was a span of 9 bases. The CDR3 nucleotides are TGTGCCAGCGCTCAGGGTTATAATTCACCCCTCCACTTT. Translation: CASAQGYNSPLHF.

The chain links TRBV5-4 to TRBJ2-5, with 10 bases lining up with TRBD2. The V gene's germline CDR1 is SGHNT and CDR2 YYREEE (reference sequence). After removal of 5 bases from V and 5 bases from J, the junction contained 6 bases not matched to a gene. The CDR3 consists of 14 residues. CDR3 loop: CASRLAGVGETQYF. DNA for the CDR3: TGTGCCAGCAGGCTAGCGGGGGTCGGGGAGACCCAGTACTTC.

This clone was detected once. J is TRBJ2-7 and V is TRBV5-1; the D gene is possibly TRBD2 (6 bases). CDR1 is SGHRS, CDR2 YFSETQ, per germline. V was shortened by 4 bases and J by 8 bases, with 19 bases between the two germline ends. This CDR3 region has 14 residues. The CDR3 DNA is TGCGCCAGCAGCCCGGGGGAGAATACGGGGAAGCAGTACTTC. Its translation: CASSPGENTGKQYF.